Listed below are T cell receptor beta chains from one sample, sequenced in a study of cytomegalovirus exposure and HLA in healthy donors. Some clones are missing from TCRdb's copy, which holds only in-frame ones; the method was immunoSEQ multiplex PCR. This sample has under 200,000 clones, with around 83% found just once. Source material: PBMCs. These receptors were taken from a girl aged 2-15 years in good health and CMV-seropositive. The CDR3 runs from the conserved cysteine through the conserved F or W. The D gene is left open where the match is weak. Not all rows give a size; the values are once, few, many and, for expanded clones, a class.

size	V	length	D	J	CDR3	DNA
NA	TRBV5-1	14	TRBD1	TRBJ2-7	CASSRDRLTYEQYF	TGCGCCAGCAGCCGGGACAGGCTAACCTACGAGCAGTACTTC
NA	TRBV30	14	TRBD2	TRBJ2-5	CAWRRAGVRKTQYF	TGTGCCTGGAGGAGGGCGGGAGTGAGAAAGACCCAGTACTTC
NA	TRBV18	13	NA	TRBJ2-7	CASSPRTVYEQYF	TGTGCCAGCTCACCAAGGACAGTTTACGAGCAGTACTTC
NA	TRBV5-6	18	NA	TRBJ2-1	CASSLVFGTRGSYNEQFF	TGTGCCAGCAGCTTGGTATTTGGGACAAGGGGCTCCTACAATGAGCAGTTCTTC
NA	TRBV28	14	NA	TRBJ1-5	CASNLRGSNQPQHF	TGTGCCAGCAACCTAAGGGGAAGCAATCAGCCCCAGCATTTT
NA	TRBV25-1	11	NA	TRBJ1-1	CASSERTEAFF	TGTGCCAGCAGTGAACGGACTGAAGCTTTCTTT
NA	TRBV5-4	13	NA	TRBJ2-1	CASSLVSGGEQFF	TGTGCCAGCAGCTTGGTTTCCGGGGGTGAGCAGTTCTTC
NA	TRBV7-9	17	NA	TRBJ2-6	CASETPGHPSGANVLTF	TGTGCCAGCGAAACTCCGGGACACCCCTCTGGGGCCAACGTCCTGACTTTC
NA	TRBV30	17	TRBD2	TRBJ2-3	CAWSPSGRAVSTDTQYF	TGTGCCTGGAGTCCTAGCGGGAGGGCCGTCAGCACAGATACGCAGTATTTT
NA	TRBV19	14	TRBD1	TRBJ2-7	CASSMGQGAYEQYF	TGTGCCAGTAGTATGGGGCAGGGGGCCTACGAGCAGTACTTC
NA	TRBV29-1	15	TRBD1	TRBJ2-2	CSVEDLDRESGELFF	TGCAGCGTTGAAGATCTGGACAGGGAGTCCGGGGAGCTGTTTTTT
NA	TRBV7-6	14	TRBD2	TRBJ2-1	CASSFPGGRVGQFF	TGTGCCAGCAGCTTTCCGGGGGGGCGCGTTGGGCAGTTCTTC
once	TRBV28	18	TRBD1	TRBJ2-1	CASSFTASWGQAYNEQFF	TGTGCCAGCAGTTTTACAGCTTCATGGGGACAGGCCTACAATGAGCAGTTCTTC
once	TRBV7-8	16	TRBD2	TRBJ2-7	CASSFGLAASSYEQYF	TGTGCCAGCAGCTTTGGACTAGCGGCTAGCTCCTACGAGCAGTACTTC
NA	TRBV4-2	16	NA	TRBJ2-3	CASSPLFEEGTDTQYF	TGTGCCAGCAGCCCCCTTTTTGAGGAGGGCACAGATACGCAGTATTTT
NA	TRBV4-1	14	NA	TRBJ2-2	CASSHQNPRGELFF	TGCGCCAGCAGCCACCAGAACCCTCGCGGGGAGCTGTTTTTT
NA	TRBV27	13	NA	TRBJ2-1	CASSLWEYNEQFF	TGTGCCAGCAGTTTATGGGAGTACAATGAGCAGTTCTTC
NA	TRBV25-1	14	TRBD1	TRBJ1-4	CASSYRGPNEKLFF	TGTGCCAGCAGTTACAGGGGGCCTAATGAAAAACTGTTTTTT
NA	TRBV27	17	TRBD1	TRBJ1-5	CASRYKDRGLGNQPQHF	TGTGCCAGCAGATATAAGGACAGGGGGCTAGGGAATCAGCCCCAGCATTTT
NA	TRBV5-5	14	NA	TRBJ1-1	CASREITGNTEAFF	TGTGCCAGCAGGGAAATAACAGGGAACACTGAAGCTTTCTTT
NA	TRBV7-9	13	NA	TRBJ1-2	CASSLGGDYGYTF	TGTGCCAGCAGCTTGGGGGGTGACTATGGCTACACCTTC
NA	TRBV28	16	NA	TRBJ2-7	CASSQGPGEHSYEQYF	TGTGCCAGCAGCCAGGGGCCCGGTGAGCACTCCTACGAGCAGTACTTC
once	TRBV29-1	11	NA	TRBJ1-2	CSVPVRAGYTF	TGCAGCGTCCCAGTGAGGGCTGGCTACACCTTC
NA	TRBV10-3	15	NA	TRBJ1-1	CAISESTGMNTEAFF	TGTGCCATCAGTGAGTCGACAGGCATGAACACTGAAGCTTTCTTT
few	TRBV6-1	15	NA	TRBJ2-2	CASSEVRGGPGELFF	TGTGCCAGCAGTGAAGTCAGGGGTGGGCCCGGGGAGCTGTTTTTT
few	TRBV28	16	NA	TRBJ2-7	CASSLGVWGREDEQYF	TGTGCCAGCAGTTTAGGGGTTTGGGGGCGCGAGGACGAGCAGTACTTC
once	TRBV5-1	15	TRBD1	TRBJ1-2	CASSQGDSMNYGYTF	TGCGCCAGCAGCCAGGGGGACTCAATGAACTATGGCTACACCTTC
NA	TRBV28	18	TRBD1	TRBJ1-1	CASRSRTGGQWETTEAFF	TGTGCCAGCAGGTCCCGGACAGGGGGCCAGTGGGAAACCACTGAAGCTTTCTTT
NA	TRBV4-1	13	NA	TRBJ2-7	CASSQRPGYEQYF	TGCGCCAGCAGCCAACGCCCGGGGTACGAGCAGTACTTC
NA	TRBV30	15	NA	TRBJ1-6	CAWSPLPRVDSPLHF	TGTGCCTGGAGTCCCCTCCCCAGGGTTGATTCACCCCTCCACTTT
NA	TRBV27	14	NA	TRBJ2-7	CASSTAGRSYEQYF	TGTGCCAGCAGTACCGCGGGACGCTCCTACGAGCAGTACTTC
NA	TRBV2	15	TRBD1	TRBJ1-6	CASSGGTGGRSPLHF	TGTGCCAGCAGTGGGGGGACAGGGGGACGTTCACCCCTCCACTTT
NA	TRBV7-4	16	NA	TRBJ2-2	CASSRNASDITGELFF	TGTGCCAGCAGTAGGAACGCTAGCGATATCACCGGGGAGCTGTTTTTT
once	TRBV6-1	13	TRBD1	TRBJ1-2	CASSDRGLSGYTF	TGTGCCAGCAGTGACAGGGGGCTTAGTGGCTACACCTTC
NA	TRBV19	14	TRBD1	TRBJ1-4	CASSTGTGDEKLFF	TGTGCCAGTAGTACAGGGACAGGGGATGAAAAACTGTTTTTT
NA	TRBV7-8	16	TRBD1	TRBJ2-5	CASSPDGQGFGETQYF	TGTGCCAGCAGCCCAGACGGACAGGGCTTTGGGGAGACCCAGTACTTC